Presented here are 19 T cell receptor beta chains from one specimen sequenced in a study of T cells after yellow fever vaccination. TCRdb redid the calling of the 5' RACE reads with MiXCR, one entry per CDR3 protein. The sample records about 240,000 distinct CDR3 sequences, about 3.7% being singletons. Source: PBMCs, taken 15 days after the yellow fever booster vaccination. The source of these receptors is a man aged 18 to 29 who received the YFV17D yellow fever vaccine.

This clonotype was seen more than once but under ten times. The chain uses TRBV19 and TRBJ2-7; possibly TRBD1 for D (6 bases). V lost 4 bases, J lost 0 bases, and 10 bases lay in between. The CDR3 consists of 14 residues. Germline lookup yields CDR1 LNHDA and CDR2 SQIVND (reference sequence). This chain's CDR3 is CASSTRDTSYEQYF. DNA for the CDR3: TGTGCCAGTAGTACCCGGGACACCTCCTACGAGCAGTACTTC.

In this sample, this clonotype turned up many times. The V call is TRBV19, the J call TRBJ1-2, with D maybe TRBD1 (6 bases). Germline CDR1 LNHDA, CDR2 SQIVND (reference sequence). V was shortened by 7 bases and J by 4 bases, with 10 bases between the two germline ends. The CDR3 sequence is 12 residues long. CDR3 bases: TGTGCCAGTAAACAGGGCGCCTATGGCTACACCTTC. This sequence encodes CASKQGAYGYTF.

This clonotype was seen ten or more times. The chain recombines TRBV20-1 with TRBJ2-7, with no clear D. The V end lost 3 bases, the J end lost 0 bases, and 6 bases lay between the germline ends. The CDR3 sequence is 12 residues long. CDR1 DFQATT and CDR2 SNEGSKA come from the germline V gene (reference sequence). CDR3 sequence: CSARGSSYEQYF. CDR3 coding DNA: TGCAGTGCTAGGGGCAGCTCCTACGAGCAGTACTTC.

This clonotype was seen ten or more times. The V gene is TRBV7-2, the J gene TRBJ1-2, with TRBD1 identical over 9 bases. The CDR3 extends over 14 amino acids. Germline-derived CDR1 and CDR2 are SGHTA and FQGNSA. J was trimmed by 8 bases and V by 1 base; bases with no gene match: 5. CDR3 region: CASSLDHRGQGYTF. CDR3 nucleotide sequence: TGTGCCAGCAGCTTAGACCACAGGGGGCAAGGCTACACCTTC.

This clonotype was recorded once. Possible read error: a much larger clone is one base away. The chain combines TRBV7-9 with TRBJ1-4; no definite D call. V was cut by 3 bases and J by 8 bases, with 13 bases left in between. The germline CDR1 and CDR2 sequences are SEHNR and FQNEAQ (reference sequence). This CDR3 is 14 amino acids long. The CDR3 sequence is CASSFRELGEKLFF. DNA of the CDR3: TGTGCCAGCAGCTTTAGGGAGCTGGGGGAAAAACTGTTTTTT.

In this sample, this clonotype turned up many times. This sequence joins TRBV20-1 and TRBJ1-5; no clear D. There are 13 residues in the CDR3. Per the germline V gene, CDR1 is DFQATT and CDR2 is SNEGSKA (reference sequence). Trimming removed 6 bases at V and 5 bases at J, with 14 bases between. The CDR3 spells CSAFEGPDQPQHF. CDR3 DNA: TGCAGTGCCTTTGAAGGGCCTGATCAGCCCCAGCATTTT.

This clonotype was observed many times. The V gene is TRBV5-1, the J gene TRBJ2-1; D is perhaps TRBD2 (5 bases). CDR1 is SGHRS, CDR2 YFSETQ, per germline. V lost 4 bases to trimming and J lost 5 bases, with 10 bases between them. The CDR3 is made up of 13 amino acids. CDR3 bases: TGCGCCAGCAGCAGCGGACGCAACAATGAGCAGTTCTTC. Amino acid sequence: CASSSGRNNEQFF.

This clonotype was counted many times. The chain employs TRBV4-1 and TRBJ2-3, with 8 bases lining up with TRBD2. With V trimmed by 7 bases and J by 5 bases, 11 bases remained unmatched. The CDR3 has 15 amino acids. The V gene's germline CDR1 is MGHRA and CDR2 YSYEKL. The CDR3 spells CASTKRGILLDTQYF. CDR3 nucleotides: TGCGCCAGCACGAAGCGGGGGATCCTCCTAGATACGCAGTATTTT.

The gene calls are TRBV20-1 and TRBJ2-3; unclear D gene. V was pared by 3 bases and J by 4 bases, with 5 bases between. The CDR3 covers 11 residues. Germline V lookup: CDR1 DFQATT, CDR2 SNEGSKA (reference sequence). Here the CDR3 reads CSASPADTQYF. CDR3 DNA: TGCAGTGCTAGTCCAGCAGATACGCAGTATTTT.

The J gene is TRBJ2-1, the V gene TRBV5-5; no clear D gene. This CDR3 is 14 amino acids long. Germline loops: CDR1 SGHKS, CDR2 YYEKEE (reference sequence). The V end lost 0 bases, the J end lost 7 bases, and 11 bases lay between the germline ends. CDR3 DNA: TGTGCCAGCAGCTTGGGTCCGAAAGGGAATGAGCAGTTCTTC. Translated: CASSLGPKGNEQFF.

The chain has TRBV27 and TRBJ2-7, with 7 nucleotides matching TRBD2. The V gene's germline CDR1 is MNHEY and CDR2 SMNVEV (reference sequence). The CDR3 totals 15 residues. Trimming at V came to 5 bases and at J to 0 bases, leaving 7 bases not matched to a gene. The CDR3 DNA follows: TGTGCCAGCAGTCACCGGGGAGGGGCCTCCTACGAGCAGTACTTC. Translating gives CASSHRGGASYEQYF.

Of note for this clonotype: It may be a read error: a sequence one base away is much more abundant. The chain's CDR3 is CASSSGPTGPKHF. The DNA of the CDR3 is TGTGCCAGCAGCTCCGGCCCCACCGGGCCCAAGCATTTT. This chain uses TRBV7-2 with TRBJ1-5; no clear D. The CDR3 runs to 13 residues. CDR1 is SGHTA and CDR2 is FQGNSA in the germline V gene.

This clonotype was recorded at least ten times. The chain carries TRBV6-6 and TRBJ2-5, with D unclear. Deletions cut 6 bases from V and 5 bases from J, with 13 bases between. The V gene's germline CDR1 is MNHNY and CDR2 SVGAGI (reference sequence). The CDR3 totals 13 residues. CDR3 sequence (DNA): TGTGCCAGCAGCCTACCACGTGCTGAGACCCAGTACTTC. It is translated as CASSLPRAETQYF.

Of note for this clonotype: Given a much more abundant clone one base away, this may be a read error. The chain couples TRBV12-3 or TRBV12-4 to TRBJ1-1; a weak D match, TRBD1 (5 bases). This CDR3 is built from 16 residues. V lost 6 bases and J lost 4, with 21 bases in between. As DNA, the CDR3 is TGTGCCAGCAGACCCCCTTGGACATGGATGAGCACTGAAGCTTTCTTT. Translation gives CASRPPWTWMSTEAFF.

This clonotype has at least ten counts. The rearrangement links TRBV4-3 to TRBJ2-1; D is unclear. Trimming left V 0 bases short and J 0 bases short, with 12 bases between. Per the germline V gene, CDR1 is LGHNA and CDR2 is YSLEER. This CDR3 comprises 17 residues. Here the CDR3 DNA reads TGCGCCAGCAGCCAAGATCTGGACCCTCGCTCCTACAATGAGCAGTTCTTC. This codes for CASSQDLDPRSYNEQFF.

This clonotype was counted ten times or more. The chain couples TRBV11-2 to TRBJ2-1, with TRBD2 matching 12 bases. CDR1 is SGHAT, CDR2 FQNNGV, per germline. The CDR3 loop spans 18 amino acids. J gave up 4 bases and V 4 bases, and 11 bases lay outside the gene matches. The chain's CDR3 is CASSYPTSGGGTYNEQFF. The CDR3 nucleotides are TGTGCCAGCAGCTATCCGACTAGCGGGGGAGGCACATACAATGAGCAGTTCTTC. The complete variable domain, with remaining parts taken from reference TRBV11-2 and TRBJ2-1, reads EAGVAQSPRYKIIEKRQSVAFWCNPISGHATLYWYQQILGQGPKLLIQFQNNGVVDDSQLPKDRFSAERLKGVDSTLKIQPAKLEDSAVYLCASSYPTSGGGTYNEQFFGPGTRLTVL.

This clonotype was counted a few times. The V and J genes are TRBV15 and TRBJ1-4; 7 bases fit TRBD1. Germline trimming cut 1 base from V and 11 bases from J; bases unmatched to any gene: 7. The CDR3 is 14 residues long. Germline V CDR1 and CDR2: LNHNV, YYDKDF (reference sequence). This CDR3 is CATSRAQGGGKLFF. CDR3 nucleotides: TGTGCCACCAGCAGAGCCCAGGGGGGGGGGAAACTGTTTTTT.

This clonotype was seen repeatedly, ten times or more. V gene TRBV2 combines with J gene TRBJ1-5; D gene unclear. CDR1 is SNHLY and CDR2 is FYNNEI in the germline V gene. V lost 4 bases and J lost 7, with 11 bases in between. The CDR3 covers 13 residues. The CDR3 reads CASSVWVDQPQHF. The CDR3 nucleotides are TGTGCCAGCAGTGTTTGGGTAGACCAGCCCCAGCATTTT. The full variable domain, rest sourced from reference TRBV2 and TRBJ1-5, is EPEVTQTPSHQVTQMGQEVILRCVPISNHLYFYWYRQILGQKVEFLVSFYNNEISEKSEIFDDQFSVERPDGSNFTLKIRSTKLEDSAMYFCASSVWVDQPQHFGDGTRLSIL.

A note on this clonotype: A much larger clone is a single base away; this may be a read error. The chain has TRBV20-1 and TRBJ2-2; no definite D call. This CDR3 has 13 residues. Germline loops: CDR1 DFQATT, CDR2 SNEGSKA (reference sequence). Trimming left V 3 bases short and J 8 bases short, with 13 bases between. CDR3: CSASSPPRGELFF. The CDR3 DNA is TGCAGTGCTAGTTCCCCTCCCAGGGGGGAGCTGTTTTTT.